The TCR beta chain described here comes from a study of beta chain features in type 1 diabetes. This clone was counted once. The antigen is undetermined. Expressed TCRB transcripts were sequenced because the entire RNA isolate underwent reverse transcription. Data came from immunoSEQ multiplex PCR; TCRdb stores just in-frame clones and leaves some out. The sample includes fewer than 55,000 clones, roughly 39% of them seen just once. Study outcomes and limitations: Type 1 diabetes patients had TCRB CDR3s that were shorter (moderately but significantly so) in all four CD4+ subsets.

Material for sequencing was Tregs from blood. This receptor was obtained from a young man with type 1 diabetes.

CDR3 sequence reads: CASSLRSDPIYEQYF. DNA of the CDR3: TGTGCCAGCAGCTTACGTAGCGATCCGATCTACGAGCAGTACTTC. This chain joins TRBV11-3 and TRBJ2-7; TRBD2 might be the D (5 bases). CDR1 and CDR2 from the germline V gene are SGHNT and YENEEA. Trimming shortened V by 2 bases and J by 3 bases, and 14 bases separated the two germline ends. CDR3 length: 15 amino acids.